The next 18 T cell receptor beta chains were all read from a single sample in a study of T cell repertoires in cytomegalovirus infection. TCRdb ran MiXCR on the reads and lists one entry per CDR3 protein. Of fewer than 550,000 distinct CDR3 sequences listed, 15% to 20% were seen once; the top ten hold roughly 25%. The sample consisted of CD8+ T cells from PBMCs. The receptors shown here come from a human donor in good health (CMV status not recorded). Some clones in this sample may be carry-over from other donors' samples.

This clonotype was recorded at least ten times. The V gene is TRBV14, the J gene TRBJ1-1, with D perhaps TRBD1 (5 bases). Trimming left V 4 bases short and J 5 bases short, with 17 bases between. Per germline, CDR1 SGHDN and CDR2 FVKESK. The CDR3 has 15 amino acids. The CDR3 region has the DNA TGTGCCAGCAGCCCTTCAGGGTGGGGGGGGACTGAAGCTTTCTTT. The encoded protein is CASSPSGWGGTEAFF.

This clonotype was counted many times. The chain links TRBV7-8 to TRBJ2-1, with 15 bases aligning to TRBD2. Germline CDR1 is SGHVS and CDR2 is FQNEAQ. V was clipped by 5 bases and J by 8 bases; unmatched bases: 7. The CDR3 is 16 amino acids. The CDR3 sequence is CASSPGLAGGWDEQFF. CDR3 sequence (DNA): TGTGCCAGCAGCCCCGGACTAGCGGGGGGGTGGGATGAGCAGTTCTTC.

This clonotype has only one observation. The V and J genes are TRBV14 and TRBJ1-2, with 8 bases aligning to TRBD1. The CDR3 is 15 amino acids. The V segment lost 4 bases and the J segment 6 bases; nucleotides outside the gene matches: 10. Germline CDR1 and CDR2: SGHDN and FVKESK. In DNA, the CDR3 is TGTGCCAGCAGCCTCAACAGGGGGGAGAAGAATGGCTACACCTTC. It translates to CASSLNRGEKNGYTF.

With respect to this clonotype: This may arise from a read error, as a much more abundant clone is one base away. This chain links TRBV27 with TRBJ2-1, with D unclear. CDR3 length: 15 amino acids. In germline, CDR1 is MNHEY, CDR2 SMNVEV (reference sequence). CDR3 loop: CARSSLSSSYNEQFF. The DNA of the CDR3 is TGTGCCCGCAGTTCGCTAAGTAGCTCCTACAATGAGCAGTTCTTC.

The table lists this clonotype with a few counts. This chain links TRBV28 with TRBJ1-5, with TRBD1 as a possible D gene (5 bases). Germline values: CDR1 MDHEN, CDR2 SYDVKM. CDR3 length: 19 amino acids. Trimming shortened V by 3 bases and J by 0 bases, and 21 bases separated the two germline ends. CDR3 in amino acids: CASSFPYRRGVSSNQPQHF. The DNA of the CDR3 is TGTGCCAGCAGTTTTCCATACAGGAGGGGTGTTAGTAGCAATCAGCCCCAGCATTTT.

The chain links TRBV28 to TRBJ2-1; D is uncertain. V was clipped by 2 bases and J by 6 bases, with 8 bases between them. Per germline, CDR1 MDHEN and CDR2 SYDVKM. The CDR3 has 13 amino acids. Written as DNA, the CDR3 is TGTGCCAGCAGTTTACTGCCACCCAATGAGCAGTTCTTC. Its protein is CASSLLPPNEQFF.

On this clonotype itself: This may be a read error, as it is one base from a much larger clone. The gene calls are TRBV11-2 and TRBJ2-7; 8 bases map to TRBD2. Germline V gene sequence: CDR1 SGHAT, CDR2 FQNNGV. The CDR3 is made up of 16 amino acids. V trimming: 6 bases; J trimming: 4 bases; junction bases outside the gene matches: 14. This CDR3 is CASSHSGGRSPYEQYF. CDR3 coding DNA: TGTGCCAGCAGTCACTCTGGCGGGAGGTCGCCTTACGAGCAGTACTTC.

This clonotype was seen a handful of times. The genes are TRBV27 and TRBJ2-1; TRBD1 or TRBD2 may be the D gene (5 bases each). V was cut by 6 bases and J by 6 bases, with 18 bases left in between. The germline gives CDR1 MNHEY, CDR2 SMNVEV (reference sequence). This CDR3 is 15 amino acids long. This CDR3 is CASRPGPDTANEQFF. As DNA, the CDR3 is TGTGCCAGCAGGCCGGGACCCGATACCGCCAATGAGCAGTTCTTC.

The chain combines TRBV10-3 with TRBJ2-6; 7 bases are a match to TRBD1. V lost 0 bases to trimming and J lost 0 bases; unmatched junction nucleotides: 8. This CDR3 contains 19 residues. The germline gives CDR1 ENHRY, CDR2 SYGVKD. In nucleotides, the CDR3 is TGTGCCATCAGTGAGTCCGGGACAGCTATCGGCTCTGGGGCCAACGTCCTGACTTTC. Amino acid sequence: CAISESGTAIGSGANVLTF.

This clonotype was detected a few times. The rearrangement joins TRBV5-1 to TRBJ2-5; 8 bases agree with TRBD1. This CDR3 region has 16 residues. The ends lost 4 bases at V and 1 base at J; junction bases unmatched: 9. Germline CDR1 and CDR2: SGHRS and YFSETQ. The CDR3 DNA is TGCGCCAGCAGCCTGAGATCGGACAGGGCCCAAGAGACCCAGTACTTC. This sequence encodes CASSLRSDRAQETQYF.

The chain joins TRBV4-1 to TRBJ2-1, with 8 nucleotides matching TRBD2. J was trimmed by 5 bases and V by 3 bases; bases with no gene match: 9. Germline V gives CDR1 MGHRA, CDR2 YSYEKL. There are 16 residues in the CDR3. In DNA, the CDR3 is TGCGCCAGCAGCCATCTACTAGCGGACCTTAACAATGAGCAGTTCTTC. Translating it yields CASSHLLADLNNEQFF.

The gene calls are TRBV4-1 and TRBJ1-5; D call uncertain. CDR1 MGHRA and CDR2 YSYEKL come from the germline V gene. CDR3 size: 16 residues. Between the trimmed V and J ends, which lost 0 bases and 3 bases, there was a span of 12 bases. DNA of the CDR3: TGCGCCAGCAGCCAAGAAGAGTTGGAGCTCAATCAGCCCCAGCATTTT. Amino acid sequence: CASSQEELELNQPQHF.

The table lists this clonotype with many counts. The chain has TRBV11-2 and TRBJ1-5, with 9 bases matching TRBD1. In germline, CDR1 is SGHAT, CDR2 FQNNGV. V lost 5 bases, J lost 6 bases, and 14 bases stayed unmatched. The CDR3 has 17 residues. CDR3 coding DNA: TGTGCCAGCAGCCCCACTCAGGACAGGGGCAAGGGTCAGCCCCAGCATTTT. This translates into CASSPTQDRGKGQPQHF. Supplemented by reference TRBV11-2 and TRBJ1-5, the full variable domain reads EAGVAQSPRYKIIEKRQSVAFWCNPISGHATLYWYQQILGQGPKLLIQFQNNGVVDDSQLPKDRFSAERLKGVDSTLKIQPAKLEDSAVYLCASSPTQDRGKGQPQHFGDGTRLSIL.

CDR3 in DNA: TGTGCCAGCAGTTTAACCAGCGGGGGCGGGAAGACCCAGTACTTC. Translated: CASSLTSGGGKTQYF. V gene TRBV27 combines with J gene TRBJ2-5; 8 bases are shared with TRBD2. Unmatched junction bases numbered 8, after V lost 2 bases and J lost 6 bases. CDR1 and CDR2 from the germline V gene are MNHEY and SMNVEV (reference sequence). This CDR3 is 15 amino acids long.

This chain links TRBV28 with TRBJ2-3; a possible D gene is TRBD2 (5 bases). V lost 7 bases and J lost 8, with 13 bases in between. This CDR3 spans 12 amino acids. The germline gives CDR1 MDHEN, CDR2 SYDVKM. DNA for the CDR3: TGTGCCAGCACCATTGAACGGGGTACGCAGTATTTT. The encoded protein is CASTIERGTQYF.

The genes are TRBV27 and TRBJ2-1; a weak D match, TRBD2 (6 bases). Germline loops: CDR1 MNHEY, CDR2 SMNVEV (reference sequence). Trimming removed 4 bases at V and 7 bases at J, with 17 bases between. The CDR3 consists of 15 residues. CDR3 in amino acids: CASSSGLPSGNEQFF. The DNA for the CDR3 is TGTGCCAGCAGTTCGGGACTCCCGTCTGGGAATGAGCAGTTCTTC.

Comment on this clonotype: Compared with germline, one end of the junction differs, possibly owing to a read error. This CDR3 is CASSLGKRGNDQCF. For the CDR3, the DNA is TGTGCCAGCAGCTTAGGGAAGAGGGGCAATGATCAGTGCTTC. The chain links TRBV7-6 to TRBJ2-1, with D perhaps TRBD1 or TRBD2 (5 bases each). CDR3 length: 14 residues. Germline V CDR1 and CDR2: SGHVS, FNYEAQ.

The gene calls are TRBV27 and TRBJ2-1, with 9 bases aligning to TRBD2. J gave up 6 bases and V 5 bases, and 5 bases lay outside the gene matches. The CDR3 loop spans 14 amino acids. In germline, CDR1 is MNHEY, CDR2 SMNVEV (reference sequence). The CDR3 nucleotides read TGTGCCAGCAGTCGAGCGGGGGGTCTCAATGAGCAGTTCTTC. Protein sequence: CASSRAGGLNEQFF.